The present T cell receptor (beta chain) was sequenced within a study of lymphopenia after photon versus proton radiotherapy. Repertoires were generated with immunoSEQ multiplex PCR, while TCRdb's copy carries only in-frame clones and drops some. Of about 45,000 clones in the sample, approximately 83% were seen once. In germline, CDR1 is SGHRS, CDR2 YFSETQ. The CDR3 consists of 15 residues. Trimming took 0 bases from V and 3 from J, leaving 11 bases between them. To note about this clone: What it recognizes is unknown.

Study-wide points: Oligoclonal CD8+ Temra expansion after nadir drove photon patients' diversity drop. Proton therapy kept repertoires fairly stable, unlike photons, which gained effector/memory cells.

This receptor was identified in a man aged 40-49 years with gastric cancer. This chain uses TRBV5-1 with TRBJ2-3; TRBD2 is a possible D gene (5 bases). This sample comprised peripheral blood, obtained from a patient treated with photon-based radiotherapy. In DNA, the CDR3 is TGCGCCAGCAGCTTGGGTAGAGGGAATACAGATACGCAGTATTTT. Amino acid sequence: CASSLGRGNTDTQYF.